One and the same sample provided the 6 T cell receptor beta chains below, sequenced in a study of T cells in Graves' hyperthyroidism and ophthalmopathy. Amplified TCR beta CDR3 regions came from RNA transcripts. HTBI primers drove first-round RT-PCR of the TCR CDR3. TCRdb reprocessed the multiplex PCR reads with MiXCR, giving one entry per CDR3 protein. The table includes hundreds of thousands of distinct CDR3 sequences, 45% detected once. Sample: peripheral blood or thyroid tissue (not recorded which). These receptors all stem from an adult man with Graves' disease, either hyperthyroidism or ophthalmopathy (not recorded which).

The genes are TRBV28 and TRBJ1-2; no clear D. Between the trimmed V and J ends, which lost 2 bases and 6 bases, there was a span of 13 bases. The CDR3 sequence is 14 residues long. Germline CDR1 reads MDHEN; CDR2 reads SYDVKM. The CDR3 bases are TGTGCCAGCAGTTTACAGGCCCCCAAGCATGGCTACACCTTC. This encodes CASSLQAPKHGYTF.

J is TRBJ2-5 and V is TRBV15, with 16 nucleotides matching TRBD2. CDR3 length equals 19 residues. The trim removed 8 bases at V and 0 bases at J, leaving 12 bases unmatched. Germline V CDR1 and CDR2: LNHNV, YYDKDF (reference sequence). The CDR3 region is CATPLPPGLAGGYQETQYF. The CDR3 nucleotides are TGTGCCACCCCTTTACCCCCGGGACTAGCGGGGGGGTACCAAGAGACCCAGTACTTC.

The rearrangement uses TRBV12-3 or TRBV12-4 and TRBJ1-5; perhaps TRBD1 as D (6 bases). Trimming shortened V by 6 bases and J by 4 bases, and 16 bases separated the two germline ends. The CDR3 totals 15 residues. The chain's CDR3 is CASSPGTHWNQPQHF. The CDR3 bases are TGTGCCAGCAGCCCCGGGACACACTGGAATCAGCCCCAGCATTTT.

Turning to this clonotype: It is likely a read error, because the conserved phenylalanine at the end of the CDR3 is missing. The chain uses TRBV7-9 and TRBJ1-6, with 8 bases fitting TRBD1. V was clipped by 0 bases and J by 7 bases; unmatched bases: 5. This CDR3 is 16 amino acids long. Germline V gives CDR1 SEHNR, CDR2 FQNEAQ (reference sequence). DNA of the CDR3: TGTGCCAGCAGCTTAGCCGTCGGGACAGGCAATTCACCCCTCCACCTT. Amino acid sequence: CASSLAVGTGNSPLHL.

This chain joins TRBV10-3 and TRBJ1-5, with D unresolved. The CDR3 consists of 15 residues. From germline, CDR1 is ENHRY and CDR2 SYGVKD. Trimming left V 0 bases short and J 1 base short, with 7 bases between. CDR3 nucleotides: TGTGCCATCAGTGAGTCAGGGCAGAGCAATCAGCCCCAGCATTTT. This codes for CAISESGQSNQPQHF.

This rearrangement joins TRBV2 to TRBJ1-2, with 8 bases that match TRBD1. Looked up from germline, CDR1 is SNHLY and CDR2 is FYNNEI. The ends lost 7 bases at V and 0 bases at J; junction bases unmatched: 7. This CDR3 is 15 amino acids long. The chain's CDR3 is CASITGGRANYGYTF. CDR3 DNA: TGTGCCAGCATTACAGGGGGAAGAGCTAACTATGGCTACACCTTC.